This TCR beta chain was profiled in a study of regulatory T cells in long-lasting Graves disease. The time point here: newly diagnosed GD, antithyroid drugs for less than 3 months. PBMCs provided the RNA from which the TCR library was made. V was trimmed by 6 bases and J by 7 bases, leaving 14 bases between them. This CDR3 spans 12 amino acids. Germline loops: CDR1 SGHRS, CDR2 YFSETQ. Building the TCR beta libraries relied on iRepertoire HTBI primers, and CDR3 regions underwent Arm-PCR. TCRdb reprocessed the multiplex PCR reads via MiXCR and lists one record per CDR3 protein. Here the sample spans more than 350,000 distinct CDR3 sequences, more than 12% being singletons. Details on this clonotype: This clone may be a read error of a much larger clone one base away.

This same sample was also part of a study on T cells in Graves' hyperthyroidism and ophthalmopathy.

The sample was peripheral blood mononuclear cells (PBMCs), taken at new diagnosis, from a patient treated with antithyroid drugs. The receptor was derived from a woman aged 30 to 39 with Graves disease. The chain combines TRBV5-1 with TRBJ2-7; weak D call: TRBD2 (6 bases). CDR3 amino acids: CASTLSGTEQYF. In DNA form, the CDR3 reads TGCGCCAGCACCCTCTCGGGGACTGAGCAGTACTTC. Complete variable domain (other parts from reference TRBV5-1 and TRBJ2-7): KAGVTQTPRYLIKTRGQQVTLSCSPISGHRSVSWYQQTPGQGLQFLFEYFSETQRNKGNFPGRFSGRQFSNSRSEMNVSTLELGDSALYLCASTLSGTEQYFGPGTRLTVT.